The entry below gives a single T cell receptor beta chain sequence along with its context. In the study's own analysis: How many nucleated cells were present was estimated from reference gene primer amplification. This table comes from immunoSEQ multiplex PCR, and its TCRdb copy is limited to in-frame clones, with some not included. Clonal size and the V and J genes are those of that table, whereas D and trimming came from the DNA. The sample contains over 150,000 clones, 80% to 85% of which appear only once. The data belong to a study of blood T cell repertoires in COVID-19. Background on the study: Sites across the United States, Italy and Spain contributed samples from acute and convalescent COVID-19. In each case, the material was cDNA or gDNA derived from T cells, B-cell-depleted T cells, or PBMCs.

Between the trimmed V and J ends, which lost 2 bases and 8 bases, there was a span of 16 bases. Germline V gene sequence: CDR1 MNHNY, CDR2 SVGAGI (reference sequence). CDR3 length equals 15 residues. Sequencing was performed on peripheral blood. This chain connects TRBV6-6 to TRBJ1-3; D may be TRBD1 (6 bases). This TCR was recovered from a man aged 18 to 35 with active or convalescent COVID-19. The CDR3 bases are TGTGCCAGCAGTTACCATACAGGGTCGGGCGACACCATATATTTT. Residues: CASSYHTGSGDTIYF.